The present T cell receptor (beta chain) was sequenced within a study of blood T cell dynamics during melanoma immunotherapy. Study-wide background: First-line therapy was either pembrolizumab or nivolumab with ipilimumab for metastatic melanoma.

This table comes from immunoSEQ multiplex PCR, and its TCRdb copy is limited to in-frame clones, with some not included. The sample carries 13,000 or so clones, roughly 90% recorded once. V lost 6 bases to trimming and J lost 0 bases; unmatched junction nucleotides: 8. Germline V gives CDR1 SGHVT, CDR2 SQSDAQ. CDR3 length: 17 residues. Time point of the sample: week 3, after first cycle of checkpoint inhibitor. The chain combines TRBV7-4 with TRBJ1-3, with 10 bases lining up with TRBD1. Sequencing used blood, obtained from a patient treated with checkpoint blockade. The sequence was collected from a human donor with melanoma. The CDR3 nucleotides read TGTGCCAGCAGTCGCGCCGGGACAGGGGACTCTGGAAACACCATATATTTT. Amino acid sequence: CASSRAGTGDSGNTIYF.